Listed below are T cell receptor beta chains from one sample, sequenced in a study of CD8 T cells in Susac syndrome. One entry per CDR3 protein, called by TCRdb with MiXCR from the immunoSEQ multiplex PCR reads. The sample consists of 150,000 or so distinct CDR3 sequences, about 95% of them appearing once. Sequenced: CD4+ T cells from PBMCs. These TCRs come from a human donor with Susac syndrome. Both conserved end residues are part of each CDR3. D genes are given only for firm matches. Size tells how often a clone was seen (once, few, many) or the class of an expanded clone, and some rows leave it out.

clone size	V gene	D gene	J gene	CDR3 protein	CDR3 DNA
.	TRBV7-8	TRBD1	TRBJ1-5	CASGTGRDQPQHF	TGTGCCAGTGGGACAGGGCGGGATCAGCCCCAGCATTTT
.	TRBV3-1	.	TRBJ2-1	CASSHRDHGQFF	TGTGCCAGCAGCCACAGGGACCATGGGCAGTTCTTC
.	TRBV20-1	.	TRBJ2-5	CSARTGRPQETQYF	TGCAGTGCTAGGACTGGCCGACCCCAAGAGACCCAGTACTTC
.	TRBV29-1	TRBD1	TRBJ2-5	CSVEDRNRGIAQYF	TGCAGCGTTGAAGATCGGAACAGGGGGATTGCCCAGTACTTC
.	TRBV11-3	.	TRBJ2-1	CASSARDSDTYNEQFF	TGTGCCAGCAGCGCCCGGGATTCTGACACCTACAATGAGCAGTTCTTC
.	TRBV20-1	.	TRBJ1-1	CSARGQGTMNTEAFF	TGCAGTGCTAGAGGCCAGGGGACCATGAACACTGAAGCTTTCTTT
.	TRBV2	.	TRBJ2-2	CASLGDAGAGELFF	TGTGCCAGCTTGGGGGACGCGGGCGCCGGGGAGCTGTTTTTT
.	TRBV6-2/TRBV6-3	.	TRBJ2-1	CASSYSFDEQFF	TGTGCCAGCAGTTACTCTTTCGATGAGCAGTTCTTC
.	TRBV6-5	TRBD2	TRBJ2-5	CASSYSSQRGLQETQYF	TGTGCCAGCAGTTACTCGAGCCAGCGGGGGCTCCAAGAGACCCAGTACTTC
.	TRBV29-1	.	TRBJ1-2	CSVEENPYGYTF	TGCAGCGTTGAAGAGAACCCGTATGGCTACACCTTC
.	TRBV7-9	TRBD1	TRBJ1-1	CASSLRQGGEAAFF	TGTGCCAGCAGCTTGCGACAGGGGGGGGAGGCAGCTTTCTTT
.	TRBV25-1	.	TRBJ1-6	CASSEGSSGNSPLHF	TGTGCCAGCAGTGAAGGGTCCTCGGGAAATTCACCCCTCCACTTT
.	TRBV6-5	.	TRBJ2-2	CASSYSPGGYTGELFF	TGTGCCAGCAGTTACTCGCCTGGGGGATACACCGGGGAGCTGTTTTTT
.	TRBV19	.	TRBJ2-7	CASSIGVQRTYVQYF	TGTGCCAGTAGTATTGGGGTGCAGCGGACCTACGTGCAGTACTTC
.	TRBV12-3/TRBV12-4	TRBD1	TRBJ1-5	CASSPRDRGYQPQHF	TGTGCCAGCAGTCCTCGGGACAGGGGGTATCAGCCCCAGCATTTT
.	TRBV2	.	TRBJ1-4	CASTRDPATNEKLFF	TGTGCCAGCACCCGGGACCCAGCAACTAATGAAAAACTGTTTTTT
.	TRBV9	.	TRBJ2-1	CASSVGSPNEQFF	TGTGCCAGCAGCGTAGGTTCGCCCAATGAGCAGTTCTTC
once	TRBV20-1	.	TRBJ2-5	CSARKLDEQETQYF	TGCAGTGCTAGAAAGCTAGACGAGCAAGAGACCCAGTACTTC
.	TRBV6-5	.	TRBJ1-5	CASRGPPMSPQHF	TGTGCCAGCAGAGGACCCCCCATGTCACCCCAGCATTTT
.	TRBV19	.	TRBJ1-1	CASKLGERHPEAFF	TGTGCCAGTAAGTTAGGGGAAAGGCACCCTGAAGCTTTCTTT
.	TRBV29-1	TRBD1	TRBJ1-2	CSVGTGGYYGYTF	TGCAGCGTTGGGACAGGGGGTTACTATGGCTACACCTTC
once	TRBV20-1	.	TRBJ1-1	CSARDVSIEAFF	TGCAGTGCTAGAGATGTGAGCATTGAAGCTTTCTTT
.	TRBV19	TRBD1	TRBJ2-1	CASSIGGQEGAYNEQFF	TGTGCCAGTAGTATAGGGGGACAGGAGGGAGCCTACAATGAGCAGTTCTTC
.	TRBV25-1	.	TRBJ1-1	CASRRLTEAFF	TGTGCCAGCAGGCGACTCACTGAAGCTTTCTTT
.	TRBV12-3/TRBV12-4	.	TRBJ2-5	CASSFFEGETQYF	TGTGCCAGCAGTTTTTTCGAGGGAGAGACCCAGTACTTC
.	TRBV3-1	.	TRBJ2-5	CASTPGVRQFQETQYF	TGTGCCAGCACCCCCGGGGTTAGACAGTTCCAAGAGACCCAGTACTTC
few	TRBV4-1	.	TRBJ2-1	CASSLGHLYNEQFF	TGCGCCAGCAGCCTAGGACACCTCTACAATGAGCAGTTCTTC
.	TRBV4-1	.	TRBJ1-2	CASSQVAGDGYTF	TGCGCCAGCAGCCAAGTCGCAGGGGATGGCTACACCTTC
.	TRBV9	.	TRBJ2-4	CASSVGGAHNDIQYF	TGTGCCAGCAGCGTAGGAGGGGCCCACAACGACATTCAGTACTTC
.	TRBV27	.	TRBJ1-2	CASRSRTDLVGYTF	TGTGCCAGCAGATCGAGGACAGACCTTGTAGGCTACACCTTC
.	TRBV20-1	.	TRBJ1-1	CSAREGATEAFF	TGCAGTGCTAGAGAGGGCGCCACTGAAGCTTTCTTT
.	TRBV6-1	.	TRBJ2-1	CASSLSRVKRAPYNEQFF	TGTGCCAGCAGCCTCTCCAGGGTAAAGCGGGCCCCCTACAATGAGCAGTTCTTC
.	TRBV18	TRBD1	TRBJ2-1	CASSPQGPTGGAYNEQFF	TGTGCCAGCTCACCACAAGGGCCCACAGGGGGAGCCTACAATGAGCAGTTCTTC
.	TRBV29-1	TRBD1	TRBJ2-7	CSVEVTGSYEQYF	TGCAGCGTTGAAGTGACAGGGTCCTACGAGCAGTACTTC
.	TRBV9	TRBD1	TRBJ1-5	CASSRTGGLNQPQHF	TGTGCCAGCAGCCGGACAGGGGGCCTCAATCAGCCCCAGCATTTT
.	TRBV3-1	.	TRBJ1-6	CASNSGPPRNNSPLHF	TGTGCCAGCAACTCGGGACCACCACGGAATAATTCACCCCTCCACTTT
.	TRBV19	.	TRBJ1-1	CASRRGVGTEAFF	TGTGCCAGTAGGAGAGGGGTCGGAACTGAAGCTTTCTTT
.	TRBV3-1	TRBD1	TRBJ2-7	CASSRYKGQGAYEQYF	TGTGCCAGCAGTCGGTATAAAGGACAGGGAGCCTACGAGCAGTACTTC
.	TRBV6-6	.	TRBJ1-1	CASSYWTSTPQAFF	TGTGCCAGCAGTTACTGGACCTCGACACCGCAAGCTTTCTTT
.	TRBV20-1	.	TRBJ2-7	CSARRTEEQYF	TGCAGTGCTAGAAGGACAGAAGAGCAGTACTTC
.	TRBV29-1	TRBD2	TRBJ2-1	CSVWGSGGTNNEQFF	TGCAGCGTCTGGGGGAGCGGGGGGACCAACAATGAGCAGTTCTTC
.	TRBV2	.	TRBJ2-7	CASSRSSGNYEQYF	TGTGCCAGCAGCCGATCTTCAGGGAACTACGAGCAGTACTTC
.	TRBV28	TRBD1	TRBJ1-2	CASSPRDRPAGGYTF	TGTGCCAGCAGTCCGAGGGACAGGCCCGCGGGTGGCTACACCTTC
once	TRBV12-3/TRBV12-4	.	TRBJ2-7	CASSLASDKTYEQYF	TGTGCCAGCAGTTTAGCGTCGGACAAAACCTACGAGCAGTACTTC
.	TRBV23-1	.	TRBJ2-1	CASSQSWRGRRDFYNEQFF	TGCGCCAGCAGTCAATCTTGGAGGGGCCGAAGGGATTTCTACAATGAGCAGTTCTTC
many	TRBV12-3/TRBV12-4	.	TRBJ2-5	CASSLKETQYF	TGTGCCAGCAGCTTAAAAGAGACCCAGTACTTC
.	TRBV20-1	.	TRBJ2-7	CSARDLRVSYEQYF	TGCAGTGCTAGAGATCTGAGGGTTTCCTACGAGCAGTACTTC
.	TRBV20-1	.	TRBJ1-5	CSASIGGQGNQPQHF	TGCAGTGCTAGTATTGGGGGGCAGGGGAATCAGCCCCAGCATTTT
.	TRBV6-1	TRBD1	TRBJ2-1	CASRPEAGGYNEQFF	TGTGCCAGCAGGCCGGAGGCAGGGGGCTACAATGAGCAGTTCTTC
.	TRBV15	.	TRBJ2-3	CATSRTLRLGGNTDTQYF	TGTGCCACCAGCCGAACTCTTAGGCTAGGGGGGAACACAGATACGCAGTATTTT
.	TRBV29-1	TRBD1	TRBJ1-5	CSVETGRDQPQHF	TGCAGCGTTGAGACAGGGAGGGATCAGCCCCAGCATTTT